The clone carrying this T cell receptor (beta chain) was recorded once. Assay: immunoSEQ multiplex PCR; the TCRdb copy retains only in-frame clones and omits some. The repertoire includes over 75,000 clones, roughly 89% of them detected once, and 2.2% sits in the top ten. The source of the sample is a study of T cell responses to AZD1222 COVID-19 vaccine. CDR1 is SGHRS and CDR2 is YFSETQ in the germline V gene. CDR3 size: 13 residues. Between the trimmed V and J ends, which lost 2 bases and 6 bases, there was a span of 10 bases. The input for sequencing was peripheral blood, taken on day 0 of AZD1222 vaccination. The source is an adult in good health. The chain uses TRBV5-1 and TRBJ2-3; the D is unclear. The CDR3: CASSLWGMDTQYF. CDR3 sequence (DNA): TGCGCCAGCAGCTTATGGGGTATGGATACGCAGTATTTT.